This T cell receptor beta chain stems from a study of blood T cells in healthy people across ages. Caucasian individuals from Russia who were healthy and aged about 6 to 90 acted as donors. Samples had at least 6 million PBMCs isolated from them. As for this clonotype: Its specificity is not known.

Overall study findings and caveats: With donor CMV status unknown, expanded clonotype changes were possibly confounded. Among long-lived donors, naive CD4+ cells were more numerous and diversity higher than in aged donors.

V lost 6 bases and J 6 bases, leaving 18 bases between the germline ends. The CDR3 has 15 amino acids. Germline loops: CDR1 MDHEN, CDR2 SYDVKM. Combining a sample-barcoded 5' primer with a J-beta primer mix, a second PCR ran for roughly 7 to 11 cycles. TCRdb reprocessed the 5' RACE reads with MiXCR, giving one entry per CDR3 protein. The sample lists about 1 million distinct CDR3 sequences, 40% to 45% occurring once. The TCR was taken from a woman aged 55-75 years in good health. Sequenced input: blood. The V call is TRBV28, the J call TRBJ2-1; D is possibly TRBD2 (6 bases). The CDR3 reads CASRSSGVKFNEQFF. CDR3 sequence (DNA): TGTGCCAGCAGATCGTCGGGGGTAAAATTCAATGAGCAGTTCTTC.